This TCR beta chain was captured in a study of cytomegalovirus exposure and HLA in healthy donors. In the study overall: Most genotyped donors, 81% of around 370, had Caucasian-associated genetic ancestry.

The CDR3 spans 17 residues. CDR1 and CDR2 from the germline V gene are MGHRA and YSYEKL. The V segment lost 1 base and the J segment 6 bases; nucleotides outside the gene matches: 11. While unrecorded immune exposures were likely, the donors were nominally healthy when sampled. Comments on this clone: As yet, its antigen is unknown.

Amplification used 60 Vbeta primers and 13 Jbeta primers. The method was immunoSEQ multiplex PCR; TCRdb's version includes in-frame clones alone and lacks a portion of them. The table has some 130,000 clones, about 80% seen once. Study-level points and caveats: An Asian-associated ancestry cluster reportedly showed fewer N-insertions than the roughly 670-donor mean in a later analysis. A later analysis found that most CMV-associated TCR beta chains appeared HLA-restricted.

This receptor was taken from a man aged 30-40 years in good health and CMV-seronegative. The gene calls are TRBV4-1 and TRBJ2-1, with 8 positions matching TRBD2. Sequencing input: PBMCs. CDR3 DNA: TGCGCCAGCAGCCAAGTACCGGGAGGGCCCCAATCCAATGAGCAGTTCTTC. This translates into CASSQVPGGPQSNEQFF.